This T cell receptor beta chain was recovered during a study of blood T cell repertoires in COVID-19. V dropped 5 bases and J dropped 4; count of bases not matched to a gene: 5. Germline CDR1 SGHRS, CDR2 YFSETQ. The CDR3 is 14 residues long. TCRdb keeps only in-frame clones here, not all; method: immunoSEQ multiplex PCR. Of around 470,000 clones listed, roughly 91% are singletons. The receptor was isolated from a man younger than 30 who had recovered from COVID-19. J is TRBJ1-4 and V is TRBV5-1; 7 nucleotides match TRBD1. The specimen sequenced was PBMCs or T cells enriched from blood (not recorded which). The CDR3 here is CASSYRDSNEKLFF. The CDR3, as DNA: TGCGCCAGCAGTTACCGGGACAGTAATGAAAAACTGTTTTTT.